This T cell receptor (beta chain) was sequenced during a study of CD8+ T cells in alopecia areata. Study results and caveats: Association of baseline CD8+ expansion with response is uncertain owing to one nonresponder.

Following RNA extraction, reverse transcription yielded cDNA that acted as the sequencing template. Produced via immunoSEQ multiplex PCR; TCRdb's table is partial and in-frame only. Of some 150,000 clones listed, 50% to 75% are singletons. Treatment meaning: oral pan-JAK inhibitor, 5-10 mg twice daily. The CDR3 loop spans 15 amino acids. Germline CDR1 and CDR2: MNHNS and SASEGT. The V end was cut by 6 bases, the J end by 3 bases, with 14 bases between. This clone was detected once. Antigen unknown. This sample comprised CD4+ T cells sorted from blood, obtained between weeks 55 and 65, from a patient treated with tofacitinib. V is TRBV6-1 and J is TRBJ1-4, with D unresolved. The source of this sequence is a human donor with alopecia areata. CDR3 amino acids: CASRNDGRSNEKLFF. The CDR3 coding sequence is TGTGCCAGCAGGAACGATGGGCGGTCTAATGAAAAACTGTTTTTT.